The present T cell receptor beta chain was sequenced within a study of blood T cell repertoires in COVID-19. Study-level background: Researchers got acute and convalescent COVID-19 samples from the United States, Italy and Spain. Nucleic acid was either cDNA or gDNA, and it came from T cells, B-cell-depleted T cells, or PBMCs.

Study processing details: How many nucleated cells were present was estimated from reference gene primer amplification. Sequencing was performed with immunoSEQ multiplex PCR; in TCRdb, only in-frame clones are kept and a portion is missing. The V and J calls and clone size come from that table; D and trimming were worked out from the DNA. In the table there are about 80,000 clones, approximately 90% of which are singletons. This CDR3 is 14 amino acids long. This clonotype was sampled from a man aged 30 to 45 with acute or convalescent COVID-19. V gene TRBV21-1 combines with J gene TRBJ2-7; the table names TRBD1, a call not compared with the DNA. TRBV21-1 is a pseudogene segment. The sequenced material came from peripheral blood. Written as DNA, the CDR3 is TGTGCCAGCAGCAAAGTCCAGGGCTCCTACGAGCAGTACTTC. It is translated as CASSKVQGSYEQYF.